Included here is one TCR beta chain sequence, with context. Its target is not known. Germline trimming cut 5 bases from V and 6 bases from J; bases unmatched to any gene: 8. The CDR3 has 15 residues. Germline values: CDR1 SGHTA, CDR2 FQGTGA. This sample stems from a study of Graves' ophthalmopathy and Graves' hyperthyroidism. Study-level points and caveats: For predicting ophthalmopathy progression, the model had around 64% sensitivity and approximately 77% specificity. Most expanded clonotypes from thyroid (those above 0.001 frequency) were also found in blood.

Active ophthalmopathy (CAS at least 3, NOSPECS at least 4), lasting under 3 months. Isolation of PBMCs was performed using around 9.5 ml of fresh peripheral blood. Transcripts of RNA were the source for amplifying TCR beta CDR3 regions. The first round was an RT-PCR with HTBI primers, and the second round was a multiplex PCR. TCRdb independently ran MiXCR on the multiplex PCR reads; one entry per CDR3 protein. The sample includes about 230,000 distinct CDR3 sequences, roughly 50% of them seen just once. The sequence was obtained from an adult man with Graves' ophthalmopathy. This rearrangement joins TRBV7-3 to TRBJ2-2; TRBD1 matches at 8 bases. The sample was peripheral blood. CDR3 in amino acids: CASSARQGNSGELFF. DNA for the CDR3: TGTGCCAGCAGCGCAAGACAGGGGAATTCCGGGGAGCTGTTTTTT.